This TCR beta chain was recorded in a study of preoperative IRX-2 immunotherapy in early breast cancer. Described treatment: preoperative locoregional IRX-2 cytokine immunotherapy. This phase Ib study tested locoregional IRX-2 cytokine immunotherapy given before surgery. Trimming took 3 bases from V and 4 from J; bases not matched to a gene: 5. The CDR3 covers 14 residues. CDR1 LNHDA and CDR2 SQIVND come from the germline V gene (reference sequence). Sequencing used immunoSEQ multiplex PCR; TCRdb keeps in-frame clones, though not all of them. Of tens of thousands of clones in the sample, roughly four fifths were seen once.

This chain joins TRBV19 and TRBJ1-1; TRBD1 agrees at 7 bases. The sequence derives from a human donor with breast cancer. Here the sequenced sample was lymph node tissue, taken after IRX-2 immunotherapy. The CDR3 region is CASSMGRGGTEAFF. The CDR3 DNA is TGTGCCAGTAGTATGGGCAGGGGGGGCACTGAAGCTTTCTTT.